The present T cell receptor (beta chain) was sequenced within a study of T cells after yellow fever vaccination. TCRdb re-called the 5' RACE reads with MiXCR, one entry per CDR3 protein. The sample records 300,000 to 400,000 distinct CDR3 sequences, roughly an eighth being singletons. This clonotype was recorded a few times. The clonotype was recovered from a man aged 18 to 30 who received the YFV17D yellow fever vaccine. Here the sequenced sample was CD4+ T cells sorted from PBMCs, taken 15 days after the yellow fever booster vaccination.

DNA of the CDR3: TGTGCCAGCAGTAATCAAGATAGCAATCAGCCCCAGCATTTT. Residues: CASSNQDSNQPQHF. This chain joins TRBV12-3 or TRBV12-4 and TRBJ1-5; D unclear. Trimming stripped 5 bases from V and 0 bases from J, with 8 bases between. The CDR3 runs to 14 residues.